This TCR beta chain was sequenced in a study of PD-L1 blockade in urothelial cancer. About the study: Patients started atezolizumab in the mid-2010s, 1,200 mg intravenously every 3 weeks. When blood samples were assessed, the median T cell count was about 140,000.

Noted time point: pretreatment peripheral blood. Patients presented with locally advanced or metastatic urothelial carcinoma. The protocol was immunoSEQ multiplex PCR, while the TCRdb copy is restricted to in-frame clones and leaves out a portion. The table has 95,000 to 100,000 clones, around 86% seen once. The CDR3 runs 14 residues. Trimming at V came to 4 bases and at J to 6 bases, leaving 3 bases not matched to a gene. CDR1 and CDR2 (germline): SGHTS, YDEGEE. V usage is TRBV5-8 and J usage is TRBJ2-1; 11 bases fit TRBD1. The sample was PBMCs, taken around atezolizumab (anti-PD-L1) treatment. This TCR was sampled from a man in his sixties with urothelial cancer. CDR3 sequence: CASSAGTGGNEQFF. The CDR3 coding sequence is TGTGCCAGCAGCGCCGGGACAGGGGGCAATGAGCAGTTCTTC.